What follows are 30 T cell receptor beta chains derived from one specimen sequenced in a study of blood T cells in healthy people across ages. Sample-barcoded 5' priming and a J-beta primer mix drove a second PCR of roughly 6 to 12 cycles. One entry per CDR3 protein, called by TCRdb with MiXCR from the 5' RACE reads. The sample yields more than 650,000 distinct CDR3 sequences, roughly 50% seen once. Material for sequencing was blood. The source of these receptors is a man older than 75 in good health.

This sequence joins TRBV3-1 and TRBJ2-1; maybe TRBD2 (6 bases). With 3 bases removed from V and 9 bases from J, the gap between germline ends came to 15 bases. Germline CDR1 and CDR2: LGHDT and YNNKEL (reference sequence). The CDR3 runs to 14 residues. The CDR3 DNA is TGTGCCAGCAGCCATAACCGGGAGTCAGGTGAGCAGTTCTTC. Amino acid sequence: CASSHNRESGEQFF.

This chain joins TRBV28 and TRBJ1-2; D not resolved. Between the trimmed V and J ends, which lost 5 bases and 2 bases, there was a span of 9 bases. CDR1 is MDHEN, CDR2 SYDVKM, per germline. The CDR3 spans 13 residues. In nucleotides, the CDR3 is TGTGCCAGCAGTGCCCTTACCAACTATGGCTACACCTTC. It translates to CASSALTNYGYTF.

The V call is TRBV27, the J call TRBJ1-2; 9 bases are shared with TRBD1. CDR3 length equals 14 residues. Germline CDR1 is MNHEY and CDR2 is SMNVEV (reference sequence). V gave up 5 bases and J gave up 3 bases; unmatched junction bases: 4. The CDR3 bases are TGTGCCAGCAGTGTGACAGGGGGTCACTATGGCTACACCTTC. It translates to CASSVTGGHYGYTF.

This clonotype was detected a few times. The V call is TRBV29-1, the J call TRBJ2-5; D call uncertain. The CDR3 contains 13 residues. Trimming took off 5 bases at V and 9 bases at J, with 19 bases between the two ends. The germline V gene has CDR1 SQVTM and CDR2 ANQGSEA. The CDR3 sequence: CSVLYGGPLPQYF. The CDR3 coding sequence is TGCAGCGTTCTCTACGGCGGCCCCCTACCCCAGTACTTC.

This chain uses TRBV21-1 with TRBJ2-3. TRBV21-1 is given as a pseudogene. The CDR3 spans 11 residues. The CDR3 sequence is CASSKRDTQYF. The CDR3 bases are TGTGCCAGCAGCAAAAGAGATACGCAGTATTTT.

This clonotype came up a few times. V usage is TRBV20-1 and J usage is TRBJ2-5; possibly TRBD2 for D (6 bases). This CDR3 comprises 13 residues. CDR1 and CDR2 from the germline V gene are DFQATT and SNEGSKA (reference sequence). The ends were cut back, 5 bases at V and 5 bases at J, with 15 bases in the middle. The CDR3 reads CSAPTAGSETQYF. The CDR3 nucleotides read TGCAGTGCTCCCACGGCGGGATCGGAGACCCAGTACTTC.

The chain has TRBV6-1 and TRBJ1-1; 8 nucleotides match TRBD1. Germline V gene lookup returns CDR1 MNHNS and CDR2 SASEGT. CDR3 length: 14 residues. Unmatched junction bases numbered 8, after V lost 7 bases and J lost 4 bases. The CDR3 coding sequence is TGTGCCAGCAAGGGACAGGAGACGTTCACTGAAGCTTTCTTT. Encoded protein: CASKGQETFTEAFF.

This clonotype was counted between two and nine times. The gene calls are TRBV6-5 and TRBJ1-1; 7 bases line up with TRBD1. The J segment lost 1 base and the V segment lost 6 bases, leaving 5 bases of the junction unmatched. This CDR3 comprises 14 residues. CDR1 MNHEY and CDR2 SVGAGI come from the germline V gene. The CDR3 nucleotides are TGTGCCAGCAGAGCCGGGACAGCGAACACTGAAGCTTTCTTT. It yields the protein CASRAGTANTEAFF.

A remark on this clonotype: The germline gene is not matched at one end of the junction; a read error may be the cause. The chain couples TRBV24-1 to TRBJ2-1, with a possible D match to TRBD1 (6 bases). Germline assignment: CDR1 KGHDR and CDR2 SFDVKD. The CDR3 has 14 amino acids. The CDR3 DNA sequence: TGTGCCACCAGTGATTTGCGACAGGACAATGAGAAGTTCTTC. Residues: CATSDLRQDNEKFF.

The chain uses TRBV7-8 and TRBJ2-7, with 12 bases that match TRBD2. V was pared by 5 bases and J by 2 bases, with 7 bases of the junction left unmatched. Germline-derived CDR1 and CDR2 are SGHVS and FQNEAQ. The CDR3 loop spans 16 amino acids. The DNA for the CDR3 is TGTGCCAGCAGCCCGGGACTAGCGGGCAAAACCTACGAGCAGTACTTC. Its translation: CASSPGLAGKTYEQYF. The full variable domain, its missing parts supplied by reference TRBV7-8 and TRBJ2-7, is GAGVSQSPRYKVAKRGQDVALRCDPISGHVSLFWYQQALGQGPEFLTYFQNEAQLDKSGLPSDRFFAERPEGSVSTLKIQRTQQEDSAVYLCASSPGLAGKTYEQYFGPGTRLTVT.

The rearrangement links TRBV5-1 to TRBJ1-2; TRBD1 aligns across 7 bases. Per germline, CDR1 SGHRS and CDR2 YFSETQ. The CDR3 runs to 16 residues. V shed 0 bases, J shed 6 bases, and the junction held 11 bases outside the gene matches. For the CDR3, the DNA is TGCGCCAGCAGCTTGGACCCGACAGGGAATGGAAATGGCTACACCTTC. It encodes CASSLDPTGNGNGYTF.

This chain joins TRBV24-1 and TRBJ1-1, with 7 bases identical to TRBD1. V lost 9 bases, J lost 3 bases, and 3 bases stayed unmatched. This CDR3 comprises 12 residues. Germline lookup yields CDR1 KGHDR and CDR2 SFDVKD. CDR3: CATRDRDTEAFF. The CDR3 DNA is TGTGCCACCCGGGACAGAGACACTGAAGCTTTCTTT.

This clonotype was seen a handful of times. This chain links TRBV9 with TRBJ2-5, with 9 positions matching TRBD2. The CDR3 has 15 residues. Looked up from germline, CDR1 is SGDLS and CDR2 is YYNGEE. The ends lost 3 bases at V and 3 bases at J; junction bases unmatched: 6. CDR3 region: CASSDKLAGEETQYF. As DNA, the CDR3 is TGTGCCAGCAGCGACAAATTAGCGGGAGAAGAGACCCAGTACTTC.

This clonotype was seen more than once but under ten times. J is TRBJ2-2 and V is TRBV7-3; TRBD2 aligns across 10 bases. The CDR3 has 16 residues. CDR1 is SGHTA and CDR2 is FQGTGA in the germline V gene. V was clipped by 4 bases and J by 2 bases; unmatched bases: 4. CDR3 sequence reads: CASSSGLAINTGELFF. The CDR3 DNA reads TGTGCCAGCAGCTCGGGACTAGCGATCAACACCGGGGAGCTGTTTTTT.

The rearrangement joins TRBV3-1 to TRBJ2-1, with D hard to call. Germline values: CDR1 LGHDT, CDR2 YNNKEL (reference sequence). V lost 1 base to trimming and J lost 8 bases, with 3 bases between them. CDR3 length equals 11 residues. The CDR3 bases are TGTGCCAGCAGCCAAGGGCATGAGCAGTTCTTC. Translating it yields CASSQGHEQFF.

This clonotype was counted a few times. The chain couples TRBV12-3 or TRBV12-4 to TRBJ1-1; 8 bases are shared with TRBD1. After removal of 3 bases from V and 1 base from J, the junction contained 7 bases not matched to a gene. The CDR3 sequence is 16 residues long. The CDR3 region is CASSLGRGRGNTEAFF. In nucleotides, the CDR3 is TGTGCCAGCAGTTTGGGCAGGGGGCGGGGGAACACTGAAGCTTTCTTT.

This clonotype was counted a few times. This chain connects TRBV20-1 to TRBJ2-4; 14 nucleotides match TRBD2. The CDR3 extends over 19 amino acids. Trimming at V came to 0 bases and at J to 0 bases, leaving 7 bases not matched to a gene. Germline CDR1 is DFQATT and CDR2 is SNEGSKA (reference sequence). CDR3 in DNA: TGCAGTGCTAGAGATCTGGGGACTAGCGGGAGTTCAGCCAAAAACATTCAGTACTTC. Translating gives CSARDLGTSGSSAKNIQYF.

CDR3 bases: TGCAGCGCCAATAGCGGGAGAGGAGGAGAGACCCAGTACTTC. Translated: CSANSGRGGETQYF. This chain links TRBV20-1 with TRBJ2-5, with 9 bases fitting TRBD2. The germline V gene has CDR1 DFQATT and CDR2 SNEGSKA (reference sequence). This CDR3 is 14 amino acids long.

This chain uses TRBV6-5 with TRBJ2-2; tentative D call: TRBD2 (6 bases). The CDR3 extends over 14 amino acids. Germline V gene data show CDR1 as MNHEY and CDR2 as SVGAGI. Trimming took off 9 bases at V and 5 bases at J, with 16 bases between the two ends. The CDR3 DNA is TGTGCCAGTTCAGTAGCGGAACCTACCGGGGAGCTGTTTTTT. Protein: CASSVAEPTGELFF.

The CDR3 bases are TGTGCCAGCAGCCGGGGGAAAGGCTGTGGCTACACCTTC. This gives the protein CASSRGKGCGYTF. V is TRBV5-6 and J is TRBJ1-2; D possibly corresponds to TRBD1 (5 bases). The CDR3 spans 13 residues. The V gene lost 4 bases and the J gene lost 7 bases, with 14 bases spanning the gap. In germline, CDR1 is SGHDT, CDR2 YYEEEE.

CDR3 sequence (DNA): TGTGCCAGCAGCAAGACAGGGGAAGGGGTCTCCTACGAGCAGTACTTC. Protein: CASSKTGEGVSYEQYF. The rearrangement uses TRBV27 and TRBJ2-7, with TRBD1 matching 8 bases. Germline V gene data show CDR1 as MNHEY and CDR2 as SMNVEV (reference sequence). The CDR3 is 16 residues long. Germline trimming cut 6 bases from V and 0 bases from J; bases unmatched to any gene: 10.

This chain links TRBV21-1 with TRBJ1-2. TRBV21-1 is described as a pseudogene. The CDR3 loop spans 13 amino acids. CDR3 DNA: TGTGCCAGCAGCAAAATCTGCGGGGATGGCTACACCTTC. Translated, it gives CASSKICGDGYTF.

This chain connects TRBV11-2 to TRBJ2-7; D unresolved. Germline loops: CDR1 SGHAT, CDR2 FQNNGV. The CDR3 has 17 amino acids. Trimming took 1 base from V and 5 from J, leaving 21 bases between them. The CDR3 region is CASSLVSLASYPHEQYF. DNA of the CDR3: TGTGCCAGCAGCTTAGTTTCCCTCGCCAGCTACCCCCACGAGCAGTACTTC.

As to this clonotype: One end of the junction fails to match germline, which may point to a read error. The CDR3 nucleotides read TGTGCCAGCAGCGACAGGGAATTAGGCTCTAGGGCCAACGTCCTGACTTTC. Translating it yields CASSDRELGSRANVLTF. The chain uses TRBV6-1 and TRBJ2-6, with TRBD1 identical over 7 bases. The CDR3 runs to 17 residues. Germline V gene lookup returns CDR1 MNHNS and CDR2 SASEGT.

This clonotype has just a few counts. The chain links TRBV7-9 to TRBJ2-7, with TRBD2 as a possible D gene (5 bases). The J call may be incorrect, as the DNA end agrees better with TRBJ2-5. The germline V gene encodes CDR1 SEHNR and CDR2 FQNEAQ (reference sequence). The CDR3 has 13 amino acids. The CDR3 spells CASSPDFPKTQYF. The CDR3 coding sequence is TGTGCCAGCAGCCCGGACTTCCCCAAGACCCAGTACTTC.

The chain recombines TRBV29-1 with TRBJ2-5; TRBD2 is a possible D gene (6 bases). With 3 bases removed from V and 6 bases from J, the gap between germline ends came to 8 bases. This CDR3 is built from 11 residues. CDR1 and CDR2 (germline): SQVTM, ANQGSEA. DNA of the CDR3: TGCAGCGTTGAGGGAGGCCAGACCCAGTACTTC. Its protein is CSVEGGQTQYF.

A single count supports this clonotype. V and J are TRBV12-3 or TRBV12-4 and TRBJ2-1; 10 positions match TRBD2. J gave up 0 bases and V 6 bases, and 8 bases lay outside the gene matches. CDR3 length equals 17 residues. This CDR3 reads CASSSGTSDFSYNEQFF. Here the CDR3 DNA reads TGTGCCAGCAGCTCAGGGACTAGCGACTTCTCCTACAATGAGCAGTTCTTC.

This clonotype was seen a handful of times. The chain recombines TRBV20-1 with TRBJ2-1; 15 bases are a match to TRBD2. With 4 bases clipped from V and 8 bases from J, the junction kept 6 bases outside the gene matches. The CDR3 has 15 amino acids. CDR1 is DFQATT and CDR2 is SNEGSKA in the germline V gene (reference sequence). The CDR3 loop is CSATPGLAGGHEQFF. DNA of the CDR3: TGCAGTGCTACGCCCGGACTAGCGGGAGGGCATGAGCAGTTCTTC.

This clonotype was picked up a small number of times. The chain links TRBV5-1 to TRBJ1-1; D is perhaps TRBD1 (5 bases). Germline V gene sequence: CDR1 SGHRS, CDR2 YFSETQ. Between the trimmed V and J ends, which lost 2 bases and 1 base, there was a span of 12 bases. The CDR3 runs to 15 residues. The CDR3 sequence is CASSLKGHPNTEAFF. In nucleotides, the CDR3 is TGCGCCAGCAGCTTAAAAGGACACCCGAACACTGAAGCTTTCTTT.

This clonotype was detected only a few times. The chain couples TRBV2 to TRBJ2-1, with 9 bases identical to TRBD2. The V and J ends lost 4 bases and 5 bases, in that order; junction bases with no gene match: 0. Germline assignment: CDR1 SNHLY and CDR2 FYNNEI. There are 13 residues in the CDR3. The CDR3 spells CASSGTSDNEQFF. In DNA form, the CDR3 reads TGTGCCAGCAGTGGGACTAGCGACAATGAGCAGTTCTTC.